The next 29 T cell receptor beta chains were all read from a single sample in a study of beta chain features in type 1 diabetes. These TCRs are of unknown antigen specificity. Notes on the study in general: TCRB CDR3s from Type 1 diabetes patients were moderately but significantly shorter in all four CD4+ subsets.

Expressed TCRB transcripts were sequenced, since all the RNA that had been isolated was reverse transcribed. Here immunoSEQ multiplex PCR was the method, and the copy in TCRdb shows in-frame clones only, minus some. The data contain around 600,000 clones, around 12% of them singletons. Sequenced input: naive CD4+ T cells from blood. Every receptor here comes from a man aged 30 to 39 with type 1 diabetes.

This clone was counted only a few times. The V and J genes are TRBV7-2 and TRBJ2-1; no clear D gene. V gave up 2 bases and J gave up 7 bases, with 9 bases separating them. CDR3 size: 13 residues. Germline CDR1 and CDR2: SGHTA and FQGNSA. In DNA form, the CDR3 reads TGTGCCAGCAGCTTATGGCTCCCGAATGAGCAGTTCTTC. It translates to CASSLWLPNEQFF.

J is TRBJ2-7 and V is TRBV7-2; 11 bases match TRBD2. The junction had 5 bases not matched to a gene; V was cut back by 3 bases and J by 4 bases. This CDR3 has 15 residues. The germline gives CDR1 SGHTA, CDR2 FQGNSA. The CDR3 nucleotides read TGTGCCAGCAGCTTTAGCGGGGGGGCGCTGTACGAGCAGTACTTC. The encoded protein is CASSFSGGALYEQYF.

V usage is TRBV7-8 and J usage is TRBJ2-3; D possibly matches TRBD1 or TRBD2 (6 bases each). Germline CDR1 SGHVS, CDR2 FQNEAQ. The CDR3 totals 17 residues. V lost 5 bases to trimming and J lost 0 bases, with 18 bases between them. The CDR3, as DNA: TGTGCCAGCAGCCCCAGACTAACGGGGGCTAGCACAGATACGCAGTATTTT. It yields the protein CASSPRLTGASTDTQYF.

The rearrangement joins TRBV5-4 to TRBJ2-5; possible D gene TRBD1, 5 bases. Germline loops: CDR1 SGHNT, CDR2 YYREEE (reference sequence). The CDR3 consists of 13 residues. The V end lost 10 bases, the J end lost 0 bases, and 13 bases lay between the germline ends. CDR3 coding DNA: TGTGCCTGCACAGGCGAAAACCAAGAGACCCAGTACTTC. It yields the protein CACTGENQETQYF.

This clone has more than one count but fewer than ten. The chain uses TRBV6-1 and TRBJ2-5; perhaps D is TRBD1 or TRBD2 (5 bases each). Germline V lookup: CDR1 MNHNS, CDR2 SASEGT. Trimming cost V 2 bases and J 2 bases, with 12 bases left between them. The CDR3 contains 15 residues. Written as DNA, the CDR3 is TGTGCCAGCAGTGAACGATCAGGGAGTCAAGAGACCCAGTACTTC. Protein sequence: CASSERSGSQETQYF.

Here the CDR3 reads CASSYSAGRQYF. As DNA, the CDR3 is TGTGCCAGCAGTTACTCTGCCGGGAGGCAGTACTTC. This sequence joins TRBV6-5 and TRBJ2-7; D may be TRBD2 (6 bases). Trimming cost V 0 bases and J 9 bases, with 9 bases left between them. The CDR3 consists of 12 residues. CDR1 is MNHEY, CDR2 SVGAGI, per germline.

There are a few counts of this clone. The chain employs TRBV9 and TRBJ2-3; D ambiguous. CDR3 length equals 13 residues. Germline assignment: CDR1 SGDLS and CDR2 YYNGEE. Trimming cost V 4 bases and J 4 bases, with 10 bases left between them. Here the CDR3 reads CASSPPASDTQYF. The CDR3 DNA reads as TGTGCCAGCAGCCCCCCTGCCTCAGATACGCAGTATTTT. Complete variable domain (other parts from reference TRBV9 and TRBJ2-3): DSGVTQTPKHLITATGQRVTLRCSPRSGDLSVYWYQQSLDQGLQFLIQYYNGEERAKGNILERFSAQQFPDLHSELNLSSLELGDSALYFCASSPPASDTQYFGPGTRLTVL.

This clone was seen a handful of times. The CDR3 DNA is TGTGCCAGCAGTAACAGGGGGCAGACAGATACGCAGTATTTT. Translating it yields CASSNRGQTDTQYF. The chain uses TRBV2 and TRBJ2-3; 9 bases are a match to TRBD1. Germline values: CDR1 SNHLY, CDR2 FYNNEI. CDR3 size: 14 residues. V lost 5 bases, J lost 3 bases, and 3 bases stayed unmatched.

There are a few counts of this clone. The chain combines TRBV6-5 with TRBJ1-5; D not resolved. Germline V CDR1 and CDR2: MNHEY, SVGAGI. Trimming removed 4 bases from V and 5 bases from J, with 9 bases in between. CDR3 length: 13 residues. The CDR3 nucleotides read TGTGCCAGCAGTTGGGGTCCAGATCAGCCCCAGCATTTT. As protein: CASSWGPDQPQHF.

This clone has just a few counts. The chain links TRBV9 to TRBJ1-6; D may be TRBD1 (6 bases). This CDR3 contains 14 residues. CDR1 and CDR2 from the germline V gene are SGDLS and YYNGEE. Trimming stripped 0 bases from V and 8 bases from J, with 9 bases between. In nucleotides, the CDR3 is TGTGCCAGCAGCGTAGGGACAGCCGATTCACCCCTCCACTTT. Translating gives CASSVGTADSPLHF.

In this sample, this clone turned up a few times. The chain joins TRBV9 to TRBJ1-6, with D unclear. Germline V gives CDR1 SGDLS, CDR2 YYNGEE. V was trimmed by 6 bases and J by 6 bases, leaving 10 bases between them. This CDR3 region has 13 residues. The CDR3 loop is CASTRGSNSPLHF. The CDR3 DNA follows: TGTGCCAGCACTCGGGGAAGTAATTCACCCCTCCACTTT.

This clone has just a few counts. V and J are TRBV4-3 and TRBJ1-1; D remains ambiguous. The germline V and J ends were trimmed by 0 bases and 7 bases, with 9 bases remaining between them. This CDR3 is built from 13 residues. Germline lookup yields CDR1 LGHNA and CDR2 YSLEER. The CDR3 spells CASSQDLGIEAFF. The CDR3 region has the DNA TGCGCCAGCAGCCAAGATCTAGGGATTGAAGCTTTCTTT.

This chain joins TRBV28 and TRBJ2-7; the D is unclear. Germline V gives CDR1 MDHEN, CDR2 SYDVKM. The CDR3 contains 13 residues. Deletions cut 3 bases from V and 0 bases from J, with 6 bases between. CDR3 nucleotide sequence: TGTGCCAGCAGTTTTACAGTCTCCTACGAGCAGTACTTC. Its translation is CASSFTVSYEQYF.

This clone was recorded a few times. The chain couples TRBV9 to TRBJ2-2; D gene ambiguous. Deletions cut 4 bases from V and 0 bases from J, with 7 bases between. Germline V lookup: CDR1 SGDLS, CDR2 YYNGEE. The CDR3 contains 14 residues. The CDR3 sequence is CASSLQANTGELFF. The CDR3 nucleotides read TGTGCCAGCAGCCTACAAGCGAACACCGGGGAGCTGTTTTTT.

A few counts support this clone. The rearrangement links TRBV29-1 to TRBJ1-4; 7 positions match TRBD1. Trimming cost V 7 bases and J 2 bases; bases outside gene matches: 16. This CDR3 comprises 17 residues. CDR1 is SQVTM, CDR2 ANQGSEA, per germline. CDR3 in amino acids: CSAAGQKEEGTNEKLFF. CDR3 sequence (DNA): TGCAGCGCCGCGGGACAGAAAGAAGAGGGGACTAATGAAAAACTGTTTTTT.

This clone has a handful of counts. CDR3 in amino acids: CASSDNSNSGNTIYF. Here the CDR3 DNA reads TGTGCCAGCTCAGATAACAGTAACTCTGGAAACACCATATATTTT. V gene TRBV18 combines with J gene TRBJ1-3; no reliable D call. The CDR3 totals 15 residues. With 5 bases removed from V and 0 bases from J, the gap between germline ends came to 11 bases. CDR1 and CDR2 (germline): KGHSH, LQKENI.

V is TRBV5-1 and J is TRBJ1-1; possible D gene TRBD1, 5 bases. The germline gives CDR1 SGHRS, CDR2 YFSETQ. CDR3 size: 16 residues. V lost 0 bases to trimming and J lost 0 bases, with 12 bases between them. CDR3 sequence reads: CASSLGTGTVNTEAFF. The CDR3, as DNA: TGCGCCAGCAGCTTGGGGACCGGGACGGTGAACACTGAAGCTTTCTTT.

The CDR3 region is CASSPLQGDSGSPLHF. The CDR3 bases are TGTGCCAGCAGCCCATTACAGGGGGATAGCGGTTCACCCCTCCACTTT. The chain links TRBV7-9 to TRBJ1-6; 8 nucleotides align to TRBD1. CDR3 size: 16 residues. V gave up 5 bases and J gave up 9 bases; unmatched junction bases: 12. CDR1 is SEHNR, CDR2 FQNEAQ, per germline (reference sequence).

The chain employs TRBV30 and TRBJ2-4, with 8 bases aligning to TRBD1. In germline, CDR1 is GTSNPN, CDR2 SVGIG (reference sequence). The J segment lost 7 bases and the V segment lost 5 bases, leaving 7 bases of the junction unmatched. The CDR3 consists of 13 residues. The CDR3 reads CAWVGRQGNIQYF. CDR3 nucleotide sequence: TGTGCCTGGGTCGGAAGACAGGGGAACATTCAGTACTTC.

This clone was counted between two and nine times. The CDR3 DNA sequence: TGCGCCAGCAGGAACACCGGGGAGCTGTTTTTT. The encoded protein is CASRNTGELFF. The rearrangement uses TRBV5-1 and TRBJ2-2; D not resolved. The CDR3 extends over 11 amino acids. V lost 5 bases, J lost 1 base, and 0 bases lay in between. The germline V gene has CDR1 SGHRS and CDR2 YFSETQ.

The sample holds a few counts of this clone. This chain joins TRBV19 and TRBJ2-2; no definite D call. Per germline, CDR1 LNHDA and CDR2 SQIVND (reference sequence). Deletions cut 2 bases from V and 1 base from J, with 5 bases between. CDR3 size: 14 residues. CDR3 DNA: TGTGCCAGTAGTATAACCAGGAACACCGGGGAGCTGTTTTTT. The encoded protein is CASSITRNTGELFF.

This clone appeared a few times. V is TRBV11-3 and J is TRBJ2-5, with 7 bases lining up with TRBD2. The CDR3 contains 13 residues. Germline values: CDR1 SGHNT, CDR2 YENEEA. V lost 3 bases to trimming and J lost 4 bases; unmatched junction nucleotides: 2. The chain's CDR3 is CASSFASGETQYF. CDR3 in DNA: TGTGCCAGCAGCTTCGCTAGCGGAGAGACCCAGTACTTC.

This clone came up a few times. The chain joins TRBV11-2 to TRBJ2-3; D unresolved. Germline V lookup: CDR1 SGHAT, CDR2 FQNNGV. The CDR3 runs to 15 residues. The ends were cut back, 0 bases at V and 3 bases at J, with 10 bases in the middle. CDR3 sequence reads: CASSLDVGWTDTQYF. The CDR3 DNA follows: TGTGCCAGCAGCTTAGATGTGGGCTGGACAGATACGCAGTATTTT.

This clone has only a few counts. Other DNA sequences in the same sample also yield this CDR3. The chain couples TRBV2 to TRBJ1-4, with D unresolved. Trimming removed 1 base from V and 0 bases from J, with 3 bases in between. Germline lookup yields CDR1 SNHLY and CDR2 FYNNEI. This CDR3 is built from 14 residues. This CDR3 reads CASSEGTTNEKLFF. In nucleotides, the CDR3 is TGTGCCAGCAGTGAAGGTACAACTAATGAAAAACTGTTTTTT. The whole variable domain, remainder taken from reference TRBV2 and TRBJ1-4, is EPEVTQTPSHQVTQMGQEVILRCVPISNHLYFYWYRQILGQKVEFLVSFYNNEISEKSEIFDDQFSVERPDGSNFTLKIRSTKLEDSAMYFCASSEGTTNEKLFFGSGTQLSVL.

This clone was counted only a few times. V usage is TRBV5-1 and J usage is TRBJ2-1; no clear D. Germline lookup yields CDR1 SGHRS and CDR2 YFSETQ. The CDR3 runs 16 residues. V was shortened by 0 bases and J by 0 bases, with 10 bases between the two germline ends. CDR3: CASSLEGQSSYNEQFF. The CDR3 DNA reads as TGCGCCAGCAGCTTGGAGGGTCAAAGCTCCTACAATGAGCAGTTCTTC.

This clone was seen a few times. The chain couples TRBV19 to TRBJ2-1; 9 nucleotides match TRBD2. CDR3 length: 17 residues. Germline loops: CDR1 LNHDA, CDR2 SQIVND (reference sequence). Trimming at V came to 6 bases and at J to 4 bases, leaving 13 bases not matched to a gene. Written as DNA, the CDR3 is TGTGCCAGTAGCCCTGCCGGCGGGGGGGTTTTATACAATGAGCAGTTCTTC. Translation gives CASSPAGGGVLYNEQFF. Looking up the rest from reference TRBV19 and TRBJ2-1 gives the full variable domain: DGGITQSPKYLFRKEGQNVTLSCEQNLNHDAMYWYRQDPGQGLRLIYYSQIVNDFQKGDIAEGYSVSREKKESFPLTVTSAQKNPTAFYLCASSPAGGGVLYNEQFFGPGTRLTVL.

The chain has TRBV6-6 and TRBJ2-7; 8 bases fit TRBD2. In germline, CDR1 is MNHNY, CDR2 SVGAGI (reference sequence). V lost 8 bases to trimming and J lost 6 bases; unmatched junction nucleotides: 9. The CDR3 spans 13 residues. The CDR3 loop reads CASREGPGGEQYF. In nucleotides, the CDR3 is TGTGCCAGCCGGGAGGGACCGGGCGGCGAGCAGTACTTC.

This clone was seen more than once but under ten times. The V gene is TRBV21-1, the J gene TRBJ1-5. TRBV21-1 is shown as a pseudogene. This CDR3 spans 17 amino acids. For the CDR3, the DNA is TGTGCCAGCAGCAAACCCGGCAGAACCTATAGCAATCAGCCCCAGCATTTT. Translated: CASSKPGRTYSNQPQHF.

The genes are TRBV2 and TRBJ2-5; 9 nucleotides agree with TRBD2. The junction had 11 bases not matched to a gene; V was cut back by 8 bases and J by 4 bases. The germline gives CDR1 SNHLY, CDR2 FYNNEI. CDR3 length equals 15 residues. The CDR3 sequence is CASGAGLAGIETQYF. The CDR3 coding sequence is TGTGCCAGCGGGGCAGGGCTAGCGGGGATAGAGACCCAGTACTTC.